The 29 T cell receptor beta chains given below trace back to one sample, sequenced in a study of blood T cell repertoires in COVID-19. TCRdb's table, derived via immunoSEQ multiplex PCR, lists solely in-frame clones and lacks some. The table shows 70,000 or so clones, with about 87% occurring only once. The sequenced sample consisted of peripheral blood. These receptor sequences come from a woman at least 80 years old with active COVID-19.

The chain carries TRBV11-2 and TRBJ2-7, with 9 bases that match TRBD2. CDR3 length: 18 residues. Germline V CDR1 and CDR2: SGHAT, FQNNGV. The J segment lost 6 bases and the V segment lost 0 bases, leaving 15 bases of the junction unmatched. The CDR3 DNA sequence: TGTGCCAGCAGCTTAGATCGGTTGTGGGTAGCGGGAGAGGGCGAGCAGTACTTC. Protein: CASSLDRLWVAGEGEQYF.

As for this clone: Germline and junction disagree at one end, which may indicate a read error. J is TRBJ1-3 and V is TRBV28; D might be TRBD1 (6 bases). CDR1 is MDHEN, CDR2 SYDVKM, per germline. The CDR3 is made up of 18 amino acids. CDR3 DNA: TGTGCCAGCAGTCCAAAAACAGGGTCCCGTTACTCTGGAAACACCACATATTTT. Translation gives CASSPKTGSRYSGNTTYF.

The chain links TRBV4-3 to TRBJ1-4; maybe TRBD1 (6 bases). Germline V lookup: CDR1 LGHNA, CDR2 YSLEER. V lost 4 bases to trimming and J lost 3 bases, with 18 bases between them. This CDR3 has 17 residues. This chain's CDR3 is CASSPGAGAAANEKLFF. For the CDR3, the DNA is TGCGCCAGCAGCCCAGGGGCAGGGGCTGCGGCTAATGAAAAACTGTTTTTT.

This clone was recorded only once. This sequence joins TRBV5-1 and TRBJ2-2, with 7 bases fitting TRBD1. V lost 4 bases to trimming and J lost 8 bases; unmatched junction nucleotides: 8. Germline lookup yields CDR1 SGHRS and CDR2 YFSETQ. The CDR3 has 14 amino acids. The CDR3 bases are TGCGCCAGCAGCCCGGGACAGTCCGGGGGGGAGCTGTTTTTT. It translates to CASSPGQSGGELFF.

The chain couples TRBV6-2 or TRBV6-3 to TRBJ2-5; 15 positions agree with TRBD2. The CDR3 extends over 20 amino acids. The ends lost 4 bases at V and 0 bases at J; junction bases unmatched: 12. In germline, CDR1 is MNHEY, CDR2 SVGEGT. The CDR3 reads CASSFLLRTSGRAYQETQYF. Written as DNA, the CDR3 is TGTGCCAGCAGTTTCTTGCTTAGGACTAGCGGGAGGGCCTACCAAGAGACCCAGTACTTC.

The rearrangement links TRBV28 to TRBJ1-2; tentatively, D is TRBD1 (6 bases). Germline V gives CDR1 MDHEN, CDR2 SYDVKM. This CDR3 has 14 residues. V was clipped by 6 bases and J by 3 bases, with 14 bases between them. In DNA form, the CDR3 reads TGTGCCAGCAGCCCCGGGGGGGCCGACTATGGCTACACCTTC. It specifies CASSPGGADYGYTF.

This chain uses TRBV28 with TRBJ2-7, with D tentatively TRBD2 (7 bases). The V end was cut by 5 bases, the J end by 5 bases, with 16 bases between. The germline V gene has CDR1 MDHEN and CDR2 SYDVKM. This CDR3 comprises 14 residues. The DNA of the CDR3 is TGTGCCAGCAGTCAAAACTGGGGGGGCCACGAGCAGTACTTC. Amino acids: CASSQNWGGHEQYF. Full variable domain (rest looked up from reference TRBV28 and TRBJ2-7): DVKVTQSSRYLVKRTGEKVFLECVQDMDHENMFWYRQDPGLGLRLIYFSYDVKMKEKGDIPEGYSVSREKKERFSLILESASTNQTSMYLCASSQNWGGHEQYFGPGTRLTVT.

This sequence joins TRBV2 and TRBJ2-2; D is uncertain. CDR3 size: 13 residues. Germline V gene sequence: CDR1 SNHLY, CDR2 FYNNEI. The V and J ends lost 6 bases and 6 bases respectively, with 11 bases between them. The CDR3, as DNA: TGTGCCAGCAGAGCAGTCCGGGCCGGGGAGCTGTTTTTT. Translation gives CASRAVRAGELFF. Drawing the rest from reference TRBV2 and TRBJ2-2, the complete variable domain is EPEVTQTPSHQVTQMGQEVILRCVPISNHLYFYWYRQILGQKVEFLVSFYNNEISEKSEIFDDQFSVERPDGSNFTLKIRSTKLEDSAMYFCASRAVRAGELFFGEGSRLTVL.

The chain employs TRBV21-1 and TRBJ1-5; the table's D gene call, TRBD1, was not cross checked with the DNA. TRBV21-1 is annotated as a pseudogene. This CDR3 is built from 17 residues. The chain's CDR3 is CASSKARGIHGNQPQHF. CDR3 nucleotides: TGTGCCAGCAGCAAAGCAAGGGGTATTCATGGCAATCAGCCCCAGCATTTT.

The V gene is TRBV18, the J gene TRBJ2-2, with D possibly TRBD2 on 7 matching bases. The germline V and J ends were trimmed by 6 bases and 1 base, with 12 bases remaining between them. Germline V gene sequence: CDR1 KGHSH, CDR2 LQKENI. This CDR3 region has 15 residues. DNA for the CDR3: TGTGCCAGCTCGGGGGCTAGCGGGAACACCGGGGAGCTGTTTTTT. This encodes CASSGASGNTGELFF.

V is TRBV7-2 and J is TRBJ2-7, with 10 bases identical to TRBD1. This CDR3 comprises 14 residues. The trim removed 1 base at V and 7 bases at J, leaving 4 bases unmatched. Germline V gives CDR1 SGHTA, CDR2 FQGNSA. CDR3 region: CASSLGQGAGEQYF. The CDR3 DNA is TGTGCCAGCAGCTTAGGACAGGGGGCCGGGGAGCAGTACTTC. The whole variable domain, remainder taken from reference TRBV7-2 and TRBJ2-7, is GAGVSQSPSNKVTEKGKDVELRCDPISGHTALYWYRQSLGQGLEFLIYFQGNSAPDKSGLPSDRFSAERTGGSVSTLTIQRTQQEDSAVYLCASSLGQGAGEQYFGPGTRLTVT.

The chain employs TRBV28 and TRBJ2-3; perhaps TRBD2 as D (6 bases). Per the germline V gene, CDR1 is MDHEN and CDR2 is SYDVKM. The V end lost 2 bases, the J end lost 4 bases, and 13 bases lay between the germline ends. This CDR3 region has 15 residues. The DNA of the CDR3 is TGTGCCAGCAGTTTAACCGGGAGCTGGCCAGATACGCAGTATTTT. This sequence encodes CASSLTGSWPDTQYF.

This clone appeared a few times. The V gene is TRBV4-3, the J gene TRBJ1-1; D is unresolved. With 1 base removed from V and 4 bases from J, the gap between germline ends came to 7 bases. Germline V lookup: CDR1 LGHNA, CDR2 YSLEER. This CDR3 region has 13 residues. The CDR3 region is CASSQGAGTEAFF. CDR3 coding DNA: TGCGCCAGCAGCCAAGGGGCCGGCACTGAAGCTTTCTTT.

The V call is TRBV4-3, the J call TRBJ2-2; D gene ambiguous. V was shortened by 1 base and J by 6 bases, with 3 bases between the two germline ends. The CDR3 runs 12 residues. Germline V lookup: CDR1 LGHNA, CDR2 YSLEER. In DNA, the CDR3 is TGCGCCAGCAGCCAAGTCTCCGGGGAGCTGTTTTTT. It is translated as CASSQVSGELFF.

This clone has just one count. V gene TRBV10-3 combines with J gene TRBJ2-1; D is perhaps TRBD2 (6 bases). The CDR3 totals 12 residues. Germline V gives CDR1 ENHRY, CDR2 SYGVKD. Trimming took 10 bases from V and 6 from J, leaving 13 bases between them. CDR3 bases: TGTGCCACCCGACCCGGGGGCAATGAGCAGTTCTTC. Protein: CATRPGGNEQFF.

The chain combines TRBV28 with TRBJ2-2, with a tentative D call TRBD1 (6 bases). V lost 5 bases and J lost 1, with 11 bases in between. The germline gives CDR1 MDHEN, CDR2 SYDVKM. The CDR3 has 15 amino acids. The CDR3 protein is CASSPPGQNTGELFF. In DNA form, the CDR3 reads TGTGCCAGCAGTCCCCCGGGACAGAACACCGGGGAGCTGTTTTTT.

The chain combines TRBV19 with TRBJ2-6; possible D gene TRBD1, 7 bases. Germline assignment: CDR1 LNHDA and CDR2 SQIVND (reference sequence). The CDR3 totals 17 residues. Trimming stripped 1 base from V and 4 bases from J, with 14 bases between. The CDR3: CASSIVGGGAGANVLTF. CDR3 bases: TGTGCCAGTAGTATAGTCGGAGGGGGCGCCGGGGCCAACGTCCTGACTTTC.

The CDR3 nucleotides are TGTGCCAGCAGACAGACTAGCGGGCCCACCTACGAGCAGTACTTC. The encoded protein is CASRQTSGPTYEQYF. V is TRBV5-4 and J is TRBJ2-7, with 10 bases that match TRBD2. The V segment lost 5 bases and the J segment 2 bases; nucleotides outside the gene matches: 7. CDR3 length: 15 amino acids. CDR1 is SGHNT, CDR2 YYREEE, per germline (reference sequence).

This chain joins TRBV29-1 and TRBJ2-7; 8 bases match TRBD1. The CDR3 length is 13 residues. J gave up 6 bases and V 4 bases, and 8 bases lay outside the gene matches. CDR1 is SQVTM, CDR2 ANQGSEA, per germline. The CDR3 DNA sequence: TGCAGCGTTGGCGCCCTTGACAGGGGCGAGCAGTACTTC. Amino acid sequence: CSVGALDRGEQYF.

The chain combines TRBV4-2 with TRBJ2-6, with D perhaps TRBD2 (6 bases). The CDR3 is 14 amino acids. Trimming cost V 4 bases and J 2 bases, with 6 bases left between them. Germline V lookup: CDR1 LGHNA, CDR2 YNFKEQ. The CDR3 is CASSPGAGANVLTF. The CDR3 DNA follows: TGTGCCAGCAGCCCGGGGGCTGGGGCCAACGTCCTGACTTTC.

J is TRBJ2-7 and V is TRBV27; weak D call: TRBD1 (5 bases). The CDR3 is 15 amino acids. Trimming pared 6 bases from V and 0 bases from J, leaving 15 bases between. CDR1 is MNHEY, CDR2 SMNVEV, per germline (reference sequence). This chain's CDR3 is CASSESWGTSYEQYF. The CDR3, as DNA: TGTGCCAGCAGCGAATCGTGGGGCACCTCCTACGAGCAGTACTTC.

The V gene is TRBV4-3, the J gene TRBJ2-5, with unresolved D. Germline V gene data show CDR1 as LGHNA and CDR2 as YSLEER. The CDR3 sequence is 15 residues long. The ends were cut back, 0 bases at V and 4 bases at J, with 12 bases in the middle. The CDR3 coding sequence is TGCGCCAGCAGCCAAGAAAGTGCGGTAGGAGAGACCCAGTACTTC. As protein: CASSQESAVGETQYF.

The chain employs TRBV7-8 and TRBJ1-5; D perhaps matches TRBD1 (5 bases). The V and J ends lost 5 bases and 5 bases respectively, with 19 bases between them. The germline V gene has CDR1 SGHVS and CDR2 FQNEAQ. CDR3 length: 16 amino acids. CDR3 residues: CASSPMGGDFHQPQHF. CDR3 nucleotide sequence: TGTGCCAGCAGCCCAATGGGGGGGGATTTTCATCAGCCCCAGCATTTT. The full variable domain, its missing parts supplied by reference TRBV7-8 and TRBJ1-5, is GAGVSQSPRYKVAKRGQDVALRCDPISGHVSLFWYQQALGQGPEFLTYFQNEAQLDKSGLPSDRFFAERPEGSVSTLKIQRTQQEDSAVYLCASSPMGGDFHQPQHFGDGTRLSIL.

This rearrangement joins TRBV5-4 to TRBJ2-7, with TRBD2 matching over 8 bases. The junction had 9 bases not matched to a gene; V was cut back by 3 bases and J by 1 base. CDR1 SGHNT and CDR2 YYREEE come from the germline V gene (reference sequence). This CDR3 region has 16 residues. CDR3 nucleotide sequence: TGTGCCAGCAGCTCGGGACTAGAAAGTGGTTCCTACGAGCAGTACTTC. Its protein is CASSSGLESGSYEQYF.

The CDR3 DNA reads as TGTGCCAGCAGCCAAGGTCCAGGATTCACTGAAGCTTTCTTT. It specifies CASSQGPGFTEAFF. The V call is TRBV4-2, the J call TRBJ1-1; D unclear. Per germline, CDR1 LGHNA and CDR2 YNFKEQ. Between the trimmed V and J ends, which lost 1 base and 4 bases, there was a span of 10 bases. CDR3 length: 14 residues.

The chain employs TRBV9 and TRBJ2-7; 10 bases align to TRBD1. The V gene end was trimmed by 4 bases and the J gene end by 6 bases; junction bases not matched to a gene: 10. CDR3 size: 15 residues. CDR1 is SGDLS and CDR2 is YYNGEE in the germline V gene. The CDR3 nucleotides are TGTGCCAGCAGCCCTGGCGGGACAGGGGATCGCGAGCAGTACTTC. Protein sequence: CASSPGGTGDREQYF.

This rearrangement joins TRBV5-6 to TRBJ2-7, with 9 bases fitting TRBD2. CDR3 length equals 13 residues. The V gene's germline CDR1 is SGHDT and CDR2 YYEEEE. V shed 3 bases, J shed 6 bases, and the junction held 4 bases outside the gene matches. The CDR3 reads CASSWGLAGEQYF. CDR3 nucleotides: TGTGCCAGCAGCTGGGGACTAGCTGGCGAGCAGTACTTC.

The chain combines TRBV29-1 with TRBJ1-1, with 7 positions matching TRBD1. Germline V gives CDR1 SQVTM, CDR2 ANQGSEA. Germline trimming cut 8 bases from V and 4 bases from J; bases unmatched to any gene: 16. The CDR3 consists of 15 residues. CDR3 sequence reads: CSTRTGGYSSTEAFF. The CDR3 bases are TGCAGCACCAGGACAGGAGGGTATTCGAGCACTGAAGCTTTCTTT.

The chain joins TRBV28 to TRBJ2-1; 7 bases are a match to TRBD1. The J segment lost 9 bases and the V segment lost 7 bases, leaving 15 bases of the junction unmatched. The CDR3 runs to 15 residues. Germline-derived CDR1 and CDR2 are MDHEN and SYDVKM. This CDR3 is CASTPRAGGFGEQFF. The CDR3 DNA follows: TGTGCCAGCACCCCGCGGGCAGGGGGATTCGGTGAGCAGTTCTTC.